This TCR beta chain was sequenced for a study of T cells in Graves' hyperthyroidism and ophthalmopathy. Study-wide results and caveats: Expanded thyroid clonotypes (above 0.001) were mostly also found in blood. A 13 V-J model separated ophthalmopathy from stable hyperthyroidism.

This clonotype turned up a few times. The antigen remains unidentified. The source material, RNA transcripts, was used to amplify TCR beta CDR3 regions. First-round RT-PCR of the TCR CDR3 relied on the HTBI primer set. TCRdb reprocessed the multiplex PCR reads via MiXCR and lists one record per CDR3 protein. This table has about 380,000 distinct CDR3 sequences, approximately 13% appearing once. The blood specimen was taken at initial hyperthyroidism diagnosis, before any ophthalmopathy symptoms. Fresh 10 ml peripheral blood yielded PBMCs. Looked up from germline, CDR1 is MGHDK and CDR2 is SYGVNS. The CDR3 spans 14 residues. V gave up 1 base and J gave up 1 base, with 8 bases separating them.

The sequenced sample consisted of blood. V gene TRBV25-1 combines with J gene TRBJ2-7; tentative D call: TRBD1 (6 bases). The sequence derives from a man younger than 40 with Graves' hyperthyroidism that later progressed to Graves' ophthalmopathy. CDR3 amino acids: CASSELGASYEQYF. The CDR3 bases are TGTGCCAGCAGTGAATTGGGGGCTTCCTACGAGCAGTACTTC.